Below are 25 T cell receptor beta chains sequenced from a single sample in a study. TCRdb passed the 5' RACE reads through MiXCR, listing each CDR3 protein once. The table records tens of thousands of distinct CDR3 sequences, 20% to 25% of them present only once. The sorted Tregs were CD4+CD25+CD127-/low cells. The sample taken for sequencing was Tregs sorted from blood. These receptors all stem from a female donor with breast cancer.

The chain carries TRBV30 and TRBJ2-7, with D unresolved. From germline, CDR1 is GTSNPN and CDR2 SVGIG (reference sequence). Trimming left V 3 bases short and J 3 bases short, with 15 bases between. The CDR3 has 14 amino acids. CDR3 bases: TGTGCCTGGAGCCTGGCCCCGGTGTACTACGAGCAGTACTTC. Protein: CAWSLAPVYYEQYF.

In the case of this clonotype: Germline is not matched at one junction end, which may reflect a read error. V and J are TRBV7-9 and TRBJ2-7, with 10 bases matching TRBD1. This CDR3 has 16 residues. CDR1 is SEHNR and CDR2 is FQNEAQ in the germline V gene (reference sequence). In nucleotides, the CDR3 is TGCGCCAGCAGCTCAACCCGGGACAGGGGTTTTTACGAGCAGTACTTC. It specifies CASSSTRDRGFYEQYF.

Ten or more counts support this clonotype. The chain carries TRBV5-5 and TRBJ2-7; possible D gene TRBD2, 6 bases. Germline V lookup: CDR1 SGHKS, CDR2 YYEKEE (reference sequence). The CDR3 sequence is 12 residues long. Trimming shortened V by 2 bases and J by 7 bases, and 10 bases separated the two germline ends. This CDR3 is CASSFAGSEQYF. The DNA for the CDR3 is TGTGCCAGCAGCTTCGCGGGAAGTGAGCAGTACTTC.

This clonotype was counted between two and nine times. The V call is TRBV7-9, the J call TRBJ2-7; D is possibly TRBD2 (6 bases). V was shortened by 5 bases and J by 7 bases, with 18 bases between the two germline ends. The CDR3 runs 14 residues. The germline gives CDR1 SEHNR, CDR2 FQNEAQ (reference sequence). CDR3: CASSPRGGKGEQYF. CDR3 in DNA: TGTGCCAGCAGCCCTAGAGGAGGGAAGGGTGAGCAGTACTTC.

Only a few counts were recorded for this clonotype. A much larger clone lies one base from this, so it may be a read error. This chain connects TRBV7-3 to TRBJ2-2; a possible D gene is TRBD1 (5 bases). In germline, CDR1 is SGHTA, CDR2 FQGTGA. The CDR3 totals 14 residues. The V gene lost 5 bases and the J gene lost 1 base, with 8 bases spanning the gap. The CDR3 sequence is CASSVTGNTGELFF. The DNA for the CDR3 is TGTGCCAGCAGCGTCACAGGGAACACCGGGGAGCTGTTTTTT. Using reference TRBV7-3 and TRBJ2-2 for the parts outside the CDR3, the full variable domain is GAGVSQTPSNKVTEKGKYVELRCDPISGHTALYWYRQSLGQGPEFLIYFQGTGAADDSGLPNDRFFAVRPEGSVSTLKIQRTERGDSAVYLCASSVTGNTGELFFGEGSRLTVL.

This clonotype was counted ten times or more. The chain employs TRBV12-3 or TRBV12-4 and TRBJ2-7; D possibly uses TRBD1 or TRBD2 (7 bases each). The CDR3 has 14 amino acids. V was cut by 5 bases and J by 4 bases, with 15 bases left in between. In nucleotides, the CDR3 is TGTGCCAGCAGTCCCAGGGGGAGGGCTTACGAGCAGTACTTC. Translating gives CASSPRGRAYEQYF.

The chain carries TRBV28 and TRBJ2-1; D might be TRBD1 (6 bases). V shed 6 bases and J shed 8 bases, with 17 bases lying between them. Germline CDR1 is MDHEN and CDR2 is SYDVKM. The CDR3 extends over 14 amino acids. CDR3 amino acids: CASSRSLQGYEQFF. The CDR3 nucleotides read TGTGCCAGCAGCCGATCCTTACAGGGATATGAGCAGTTCTTC. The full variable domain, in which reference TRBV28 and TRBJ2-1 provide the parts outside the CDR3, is DVKVTQSSRYLVKRTGEKVFLECVQDMDHENMFWYRQDPGLGLRLIYFSYDVKMKEKGDIPEGYSVSREKKERFSLILESASTNQTSMYLCASSRSLQGYEQFFGPGTRLTVL.

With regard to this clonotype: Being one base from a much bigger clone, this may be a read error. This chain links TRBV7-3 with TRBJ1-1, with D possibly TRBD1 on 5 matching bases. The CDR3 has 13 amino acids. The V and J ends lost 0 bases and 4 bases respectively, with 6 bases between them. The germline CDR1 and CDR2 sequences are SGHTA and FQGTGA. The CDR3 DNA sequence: TGTGCCAGCAGCTTAACTGGGGCCACTGAAGCTTTCTTT. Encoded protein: CASSLTGATEAFF. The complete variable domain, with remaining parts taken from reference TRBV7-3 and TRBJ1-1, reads GAGVSQTPSNKVTEKGKYVELRCDPISGHTALYWYRQSLGQGPEFLIYFQGTGAADDSGLPNDRFFAVRPEGSVSTLKIQRTERGDSAVYLCASSLTGATEAFFGQGTRLTVV.

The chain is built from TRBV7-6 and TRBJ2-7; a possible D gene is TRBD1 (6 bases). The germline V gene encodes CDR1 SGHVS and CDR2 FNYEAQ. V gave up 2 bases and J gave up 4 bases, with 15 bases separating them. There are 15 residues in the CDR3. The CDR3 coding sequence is TGTGCCAGCAGCTTAACCCCCCTACAGGGATACGAGCAGTACGTC. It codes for CASSLTPLQGYEQYV.

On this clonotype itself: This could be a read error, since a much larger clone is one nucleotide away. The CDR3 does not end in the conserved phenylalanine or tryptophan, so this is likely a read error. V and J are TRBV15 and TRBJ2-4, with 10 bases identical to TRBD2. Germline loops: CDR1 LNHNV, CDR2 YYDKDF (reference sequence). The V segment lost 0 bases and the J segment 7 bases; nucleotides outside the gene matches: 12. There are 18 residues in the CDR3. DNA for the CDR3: TGTGCCACCAGCAGAGAACTAGCGGGAAGGATCAGCTCGAACATTCAGTACTGC. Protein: CATSRELAGRISSNIQYC.

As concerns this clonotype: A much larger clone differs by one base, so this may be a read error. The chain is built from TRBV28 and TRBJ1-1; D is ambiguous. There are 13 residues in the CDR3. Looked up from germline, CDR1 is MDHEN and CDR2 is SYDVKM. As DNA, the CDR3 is TGTGCCAGCTCGTCGGCATTGAACACTAAAGCTTTCTTT. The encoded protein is CASSSALNTKAFF.

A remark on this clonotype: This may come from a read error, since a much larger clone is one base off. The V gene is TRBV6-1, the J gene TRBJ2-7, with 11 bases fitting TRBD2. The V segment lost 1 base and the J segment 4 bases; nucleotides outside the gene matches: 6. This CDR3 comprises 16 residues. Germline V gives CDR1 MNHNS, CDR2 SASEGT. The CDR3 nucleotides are TGTGCCAGCAGTGAAGGGACTGGGACTAGCGGATACGAGCAGTACGTC. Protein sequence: CASSEGTGTSGYEQYV.

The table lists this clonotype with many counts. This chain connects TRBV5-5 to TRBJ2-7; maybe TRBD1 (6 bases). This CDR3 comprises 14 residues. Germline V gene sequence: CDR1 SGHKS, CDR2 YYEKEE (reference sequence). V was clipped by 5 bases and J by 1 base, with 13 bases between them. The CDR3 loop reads CASSTGTQSYEQYF. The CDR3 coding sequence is TGTGCCAGCAGTACAGGGACCCAATCCTACGAGCAGTACTTC. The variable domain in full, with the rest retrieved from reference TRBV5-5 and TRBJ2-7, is DAGVTQSPTHLIKTRGQQVTLRCSPISGHKSVSWYQQVLGQGPQFIFQYYEKEERGRGNFPDRFSARQFPNYSSELNVNALLLGDSALYLCASSTGTQSYEQYFGPGTRLTVT.

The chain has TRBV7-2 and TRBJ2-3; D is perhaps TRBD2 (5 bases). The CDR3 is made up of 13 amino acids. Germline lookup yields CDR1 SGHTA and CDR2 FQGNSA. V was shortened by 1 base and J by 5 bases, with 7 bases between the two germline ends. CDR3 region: CASSLVREDTQYF. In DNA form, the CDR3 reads TGTGCCAGCAGCTTAGTACGGGAAGATACGCAGTATTTT.

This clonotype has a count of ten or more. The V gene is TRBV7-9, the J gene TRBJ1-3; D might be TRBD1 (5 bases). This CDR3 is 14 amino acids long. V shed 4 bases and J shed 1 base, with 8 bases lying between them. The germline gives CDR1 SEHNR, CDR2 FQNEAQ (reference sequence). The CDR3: CASSYDSSGNTIYF. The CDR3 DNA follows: TGTGCCAGCAGCTACGACAGTTCTGGAAACACCATATATTTT. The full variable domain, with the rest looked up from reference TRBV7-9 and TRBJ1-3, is DTGVSQNPRHKITKRGQNVTFRCDPISEHNRLYWYRQTLGQGPEFLTYFQNEAQLEKSRLLSDRFSAERPKGSFSTLEIQRTEQGDSAMYLCASSYDSSGNTIYFGEGSWLTVV.

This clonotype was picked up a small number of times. The CDR3 DNA reads as TGTGCCAGCAGTCCCACGACAGGGAGCGGCAATCAGCCCCAGCATTTT. Protein sequence: CASSPTTGSGNQPQHF. This chain connects TRBV12-3 or TRBV12-4 to TRBJ1-5; 7 nucleotides align to TRBD1. The V segment lost 5 bases and the J segment 2 bases; nucleotides outside the gene matches: 9. The CDR3 is 16 amino acids.

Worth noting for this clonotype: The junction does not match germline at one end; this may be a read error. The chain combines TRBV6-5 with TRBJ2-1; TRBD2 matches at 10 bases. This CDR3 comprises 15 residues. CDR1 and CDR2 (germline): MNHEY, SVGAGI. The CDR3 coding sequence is TGTGTCAGCAGTTACTTGGGACTAGCGATCAATGAGCAGTTCTTC. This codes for CVSSYLGLAINEQFF.

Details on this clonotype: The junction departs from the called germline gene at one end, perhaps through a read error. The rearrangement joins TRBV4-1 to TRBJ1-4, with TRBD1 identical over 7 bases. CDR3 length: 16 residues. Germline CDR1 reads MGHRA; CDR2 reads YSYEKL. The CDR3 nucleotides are TGTGCCAGCAGCCGAGGCCCGGGACAGATTAATGAAAAACTGTTTTTT. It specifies CASSRGPGQINEKLFF.

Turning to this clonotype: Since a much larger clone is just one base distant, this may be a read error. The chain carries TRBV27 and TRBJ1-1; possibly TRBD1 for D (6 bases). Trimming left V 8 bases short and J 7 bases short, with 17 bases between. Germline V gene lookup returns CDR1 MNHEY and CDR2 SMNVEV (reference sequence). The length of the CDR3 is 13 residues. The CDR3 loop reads CASRPGASGEAFF. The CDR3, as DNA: TGTGCCAGCCGACCGGGGGCCAGCGGTGAAGCTTTCTTT.

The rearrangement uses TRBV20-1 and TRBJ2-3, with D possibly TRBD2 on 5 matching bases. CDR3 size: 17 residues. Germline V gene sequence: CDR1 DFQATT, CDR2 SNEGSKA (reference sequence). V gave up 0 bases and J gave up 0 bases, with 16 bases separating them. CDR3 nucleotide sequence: TGCAGTGCTAGAGATGGGTGGCGGGTTTCTAGCACAGATACGCAGTATTTT. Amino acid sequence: CSARDGWRVSSTDTQYF.

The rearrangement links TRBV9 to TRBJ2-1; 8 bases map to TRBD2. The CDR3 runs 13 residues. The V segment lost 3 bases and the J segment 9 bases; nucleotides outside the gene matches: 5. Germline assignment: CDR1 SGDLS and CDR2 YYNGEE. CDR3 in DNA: TGTGCCAGCAGCGCGGGGGGGCTCAGTGAGCAGTTCTTC. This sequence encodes CASSAGGLSEQFF.

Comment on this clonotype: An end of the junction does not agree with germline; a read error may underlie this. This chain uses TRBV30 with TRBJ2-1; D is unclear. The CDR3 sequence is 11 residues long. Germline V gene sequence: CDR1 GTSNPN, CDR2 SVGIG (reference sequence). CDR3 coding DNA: TGTGCCTGGGCGAACTACAAGGAGCAGTTCTTC. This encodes CAWANYKEQFF.

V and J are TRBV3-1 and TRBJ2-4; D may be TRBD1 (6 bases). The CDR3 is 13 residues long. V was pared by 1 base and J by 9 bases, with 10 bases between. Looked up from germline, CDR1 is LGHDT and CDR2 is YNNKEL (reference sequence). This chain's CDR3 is CASSQGGRSIQYF. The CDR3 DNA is TGTGCCAGCAGCCAAGGGGGGCGGAGCATTCAGTACTTC.

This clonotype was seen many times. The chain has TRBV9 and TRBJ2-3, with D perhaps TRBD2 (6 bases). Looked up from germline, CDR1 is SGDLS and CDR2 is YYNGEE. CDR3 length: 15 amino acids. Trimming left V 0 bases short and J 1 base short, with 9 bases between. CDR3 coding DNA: TGTGCCAGCAGCGTAGGTCAGCGGGGCACAGATACGCAGTATTTT. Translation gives CASSVGQRGTDTQYF.

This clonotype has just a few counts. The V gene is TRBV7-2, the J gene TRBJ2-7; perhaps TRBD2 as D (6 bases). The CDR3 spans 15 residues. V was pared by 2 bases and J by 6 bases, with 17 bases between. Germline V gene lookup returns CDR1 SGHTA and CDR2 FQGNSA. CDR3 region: CASSLSGAGRREQYF. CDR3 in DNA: TGTGCCAGCAGCTTATCCGGAGCGGGCCGTCGCGAGCAGTACTTC.